What follows are 7 T cell receptor beta chains derived from one specimen sequenced in a study of CXCR3-negative and CXCR3-positive naive CD8 T cells. UMI-labeled 5' RACE TRB cDNA libraries were prepared from the cells. TCRdb re-called the 5' RACE reads and shows each CDR3 protein once, DNA omitted. The table lists about 41,000 distinct CDR3 sequences. Sequenced input: naive CXCR3- CD8+ T cells from blood. Subset of the sample: CD45RO-CCR7+CD27+CD95- naive CD8+ T cells lacking CXCR3 (TNR3-). These TCRs come from a human donor in good health. Some clones in this sample may be carry-over from other donors' samples.

V and J are TRBV24-1 and TRBJ2-1. Germline values: CDR1 KGHDR, CDR2 SFDVKD. The CDR3 totals 13 residues. The CDR3 here is CATSVALSNEQFF.

This chain uses TRBV29-1 with TRBJ1-3. The length of the CDR3 is 18 residues. Germline CDR1 is SQVTM and CDR2 is ANQGSEA. The CDR3 loop is CSVEGVQGEAPSGNTIYF.

The chain combines TRBV7-8 with TRBJ2-7. The CDR3 runs 14 residues. CDR1 is SGHVS, CDR2 FQNEAQ, per germline. The CDR3 is CASSLGGWAYEQYF.

The rearrangement joins TRBV7-3 to TRBJ2-7; absent DNA, TCRdb's TRBD1 call cannot be checked. The CDR3 loop spans 13 amino acids. Germline CDR1 reads SGHTA; CDR2 reads FQGTGA. The CDR3: CASSYGQGGEQYF.

The gene calls are TRBV5-1 and TRBJ2-1; TCRdb reports TRBD1, a call that lacks DNA to check it against. The CDR3 spans 14 residues. The germline gives CDR1 SGHRS, CDR2 YFSETQ. This CDR3 is CASSYGTGNNEQFF.

By frequency, this clonotype registers medium-sized. This rearrangement joins TRBV4-1 to TRBJ1-2; TCRdb proposes TRBD1, but this gene call is untestable without DNA. Germline CDR1 is MGHRA and CDR2 is YSYEKL. This CDR3 has 14 amino acids. Here the CDR3 reads CASSQVRGDYGYTF.

The rearrangement uses TRBV4-1 and TRBJ2-1. This CDR3 comprises 14 residues. Germline CDR1 is MGHRA and CDR2 is YSYEKL. The CDR3 sequence: CASRTSDGHNEQFF.